Sequencing of this T cell receptor beta chain was carried out in a study of OX40 agonist ivuxolimab in advanced cancers. Study summary: Three partial responders included one hepatocellular carcinoma patient and two cutaneous melanoma patients.

V was trimmed by 7 bases and J by 0 bases, leaving 20 bases between them. CDR1 is SGHNT and CDR2 is YYREEE in the germline V gene (reference sequence). The length of the CDR3 is 16 residues. The repertoire was sequenced with immunoSEQ multiplex PCR; TCRdb's copy has only in-frame clones and lacks some. The data hold 40,000 to 50,000 clones, with approximately 87% observed a single time. Whole-study results and caveats: Clonal expansion by week 6 occurred in CD4+ and CD8+ blood T cells (at 0.1 to 3.0 mg/kg).

A remark on this clone: The antigen remains undetermined.

The clonotype comes from an adult with an advanced solid tumor such as melanoma, head and neck, liver or kidney cancer. The source material was CD4+ or CD8+ T cells sorted from blood, sampled in a trial of the OX40 agonist ivuxolimab. The rearrangement joins TRBV5-4 to TRBJ2-7; D is perhaps TRBD2 (7 bases). DNA of the CDR3: TGTGCCAGCTCCGGGGGCGGGGGCCCTATCTCCTACGAGCAGTACTTC. As protein: CASSGGGGPISYEQYF.